The 18 T cell receptor beta chains given below trace back to one sample, sequenced in a study of cytomegalovirus exposure and HLA in healthy donors. This PCR relied on a set of 60 Vbeta primers and 13 Jbeta primers. Here immunoSEQ multiplex PCR was the method, and the copy in TCRdb shows in-frame clones only, minus some. The table shows some 200,000 clones, with approximately 12% occurring only once. The sample taken for sequencing was PBMCs. All receptors derive from a middle-aged man in good health and CMV-seropositive.

This clone was seen more than once but under ten times. This chain uses TRBV28 with TRBJ2-7; the match to TRBD1 covers 8 bases. This CDR3 has 14 residues. The junction had 14 bases not matched to a gene; V was cut back by 7 bases and J by 9 bases. Germline lookup yields CDR1 MDHEN and CDR2 SYDVKM. The CDR3 DNA sequence: TGTGCCAGCAAGAAGGACAGGGTCTACGAAGGGCAGTACGTC. Translated, it gives CASKKDRVYEGQYV.

The chain recombines TRBV4-3 with TRBJ2-5; 10 bases are a match to TRBD2. Per germline, CDR1 LGHNA and CDR2 YSLEER. The CDR3 is 18 residues long. Trimming removed 0 bases from V and 4 bases from J; junction bases left unmatched: 11. The CDR3 sequence is CASSQEGASGGAGETQYF. The CDR3 DNA reads TGCGCCAGCAGCCAAGAGGGGGCCAGCGGGGGGGCCGGAGAGACCCAGTACTTC.

The sample holds a few counts of this clone. The chain couples TRBV27 to TRBJ2-7; TRBD1 matches 7 bases. The CDR3 consists of 13 residues. J gave up 2 bases and V 6 bases, and 4 bases lay outside the gene matches. The germline V gene encodes CDR1 MNHEY and CDR2 SMNVEV (reference sequence). CDR3 nucleotides: TGTGCCAGCAGAACGACAGGGACCTACGAGCAGTACTTC. Translated: CASRTTGTYEQYF.

The chain employs TRBV7-2 and TRBJ1-5; no reliable D call. Per the germline V gene, CDR1 is SGHTA and CDR2 is FQGNSA. V was trimmed by 3 bases and J by 0 bases, leaving 9 bases between them. This CDR3 is 15 amino acids long. DNA for the CDR3: TGTGCCAGCAGCTTTTCAGGCTATAGCAATCAGCCCCAGCATTTT. Amino acids: CASSFSGYSNQPQHF.

J is TRBJ1-1 and V is TRBV28, with a possible D match to TRBD1 (5 bases). The V gene lost 2 bases and the J gene lost 11 bases, with 9 bases spanning the gap. CDR1 is MDHEN, CDR2 SYDVKM, per germline. The CDR3 spans 11 residues. The CDR3 region has the DNA TGTGCCAGCAGTTTACAGGGTGAGGCTTTCTTT. It specifies CASSLQGEAFF.

In regard to this clone: A read error may explain this, as a much larger clone is one base away. Additional DNA sequences in this sample encode the identical CDR3. The chain links TRBV30 to TRBJ1-6; D is perhaps TRBD1 (5 bases). This CDR3 contains 13 residues. From germline, CDR1 is GTSNPN and CDR2 SVGIG (reference sequence). CDR3 loop: CASAGRYNSPLNF. CDR3 sequence (DNA): TGTGCCTCGGCGGGACGGTATAATTCACCCCTCAACTTT.

The rearrangement joins TRBV7-9 to TRBJ2-3; D ambiguous. V lost 2 bases, J lost 7 bases, and 10 bases lay in between. CDR3 size: 13 residues. Germline V CDR1 and CDR2: SEHNR, FQNEAQ (reference sequence). CDR3: CASSLRLDYTQYF. CDR3 DNA: TGTGCCAGCAGCTTAAGACTGGATTATACGCAGTATTTT.

The CDR3 sequence is CAWSAGARYGYTF. The CDR3 nucleotides are TGTGCCTGGAGTGCTGGGGCGCGCTATGGCTACACCTTC. The chain carries TRBV30 and TRBJ1-2, with a possible D match to TRBD1 (5 bases). This CDR3 comprises 13 residues. V lost 1 base and J 4 bases, leaving 10 bases between the germline ends. Germline V gene sequence: CDR1 GTSNPN, CDR2 SVGIG (reference sequence).

This clone occurred a few times. The genes are TRBV7-8 and TRBJ2-4; a weak D match, TRBD2 (5 bases). The CDR3 contains 13 residues. Germline V gene lookup returns CDR1 SGHVS and CDR2 FQNEAQ. Trimming took off 5 bases at V and 6 bases at J, with 11 bases between the two ends. CDR3 nucleotides: TGTGCCAGCAGCCCCCGCGAGGGAAACATTCAGTACTTC. This translates into CASSPREGNIQYF. The full variable domain, rest sourced from reference TRBV7-8 and TRBJ2-4, is GAGVSQSPRYKVAKRGQDVALRCDPISGHVSLFWYQQALGQGPEFLTYFQNEAQLDKSGLPSDRFFAERPEGSVSTLKIQRTQQEDSAVYLCASSPREGNIQYFGAGTRLSVL.

The gene calls are TRBV6-1 and TRBJ1-2; 8 nucleotides align to TRBD1. The CDR3 is 15 amino acids. Germline lookup yields CDR1 MNHNS and CDR2 SASEGT. With 1 base clipped from V and 5 bases from J, the junction kept 6 bases outside the gene matches. The CDR3 bases are TGTGCCAGCAGTGAAGTTACAGGGGGTGGGTATGGCTACACCTTC. Protein: CASSEVTGGGYGYTF.

This clone occurred a few times. The V gene is TRBV5-1, the J gene TRBJ2-3, with TRBD2 as a possible D gene (6 bases). The V end lost 0 bases, the J end lost 3 bases, and 8 bases lay between the germline ends. Germline V gene data show CDR1 as SGHRS and CDR2 as YFSETQ. CDR3 length: 14 residues. The chain's CDR3 is CASSLGTTTDTQYF. For the CDR3, the DNA is TGCGCCAGCAGCTTGGGGACTACTACAGATACGCAGTATTTT. Using reference TRBV5-1 and TRBJ2-3 for the parts outside the CDR3, the full variable domain is KAGVTQTPRYLIKTRGQQVTLSCSPISGHRSVSWYQQTPGQGLQFLFEYFSETQRNKGNFPGRFSGRQFSNSRSEMNVSTLELGDSALYLCASSLGTTTDTQYFGPGTRLTVL.

The V and J genes are TRBV5-1 and TRBJ1-2; tentatively, D is TRBD1 (6 bases). Germline lookup yields CDR1 SGHRS and CDR2 YFSETQ. The CDR3 covers 14 residues. V shed 4 bases and J shed 6 bases, with 16 bases lying between them. CDR3 in DNA: TGCGCCAGCAGCCCCGGGGGGGGCTGGCATGGCTACACCTTC. Protein product: CASSPGGGWHGYTF.

Only a few counts were recorded for this clone. The chain carries TRBV4-1 and TRBJ1-5; D is uncertain. Germline V gives CDR1 MGHRA, CDR2 YSYEKL. This CDR3 spans 14 amino acids. V lost 3 bases to trimming and J lost 1 base, with 7 bases between them. The CDR3 sequence is CASSHQVSNQPQHF. In nucleotides, the CDR3 is TGCGCCAGCAGCCATCAGGTCAGCAATCAGCCCCAGCATTTT.

A remark on this clone: This sample also contains other DNA sequences that code for the same CDR3. This chain uses TRBV28 with TRBJ1-2; D uncertain. CDR3 size: 11 residues. Germline V gene lookup returns CDR1 MDHEN and CDR2 SYDVKM. V shed 4 bases and J shed 5 bases, with 5 bases lying between them. The CDR3 reads CASSSRYGYTF. In DNA, the CDR3 is TGTGCCAGCAGTTCCAGGTATGGCTACACCTTC.

Only a few counts were recorded for this clone. V is TRBV7-3 and J is TRBJ2-5, with 8 bases aligning to TRBD2. This CDR3 has 16 residues. Germline lookup yields CDR1 SGHTA and CDR2 FQGTGA. V dropped 2 bases and J dropped 4; count of bases not matched to a gene: 9. As DNA, the CDR3 is TGTGCCAGCAGCTTAGTGGGGACTAGTGGGGGAGAGACCCAGTACTTC. Translating it yields CASSLVGTSGGETQYF.

The chain couples TRBV9 to TRBJ2-7; D is perhaps TRBD1 (5 bases). Germline lookup yields CDR1 SGDLS and CDR2 YYNGEE. CDR3 length: 16 amino acids. The germline V and J ends were trimmed by 0 bases and 2 bases, with 15 bases remaining between them. The chain's CDR3 is CASSVATGRVPYEQYF. DNA of the CDR3: TGTGCCAGCAGCGTAGCTACGGGCAGGGTCCCCTACGAGCAGTACTTC.

This clone occurred a few times. The chain employs TRBV6-1 and TRBJ1-1; tentative D call: TRBD1 (6 bases). The V end was cut by 6 bases, the J end by 1 base, with 9 bases between. This CDR3 region has 13 residues. Germline V gene lookup returns CDR1 MNHNS and CDR2 SASEGT. CDR3 in amino acids: CASRDSANTEAFF. For the CDR3, the DNA is TGTGCCAGCAGGGACAGTGCGAACACTGAAGCTTTCTTT.

V gene TRBV7-3 combines with J gene TRBJ2-7; TRBD1 agrees at 7 bases. The germline V gene encodes CDR1 SGHTA and CDR2 FQGTGA. V lost 3 bases, J lost 3 bases, and 5 bases stayed unmatched. CDR3 length: 14 amino acids. The CDR3 here is CASSLQRGLYEQYF. The CDR3 bases are TGTGCCAGCAGCTTGCAAAGGGGGCTCTACGAGCAGTACTTC.